The present T cell receptor (beta chain) was sequenced within a study of OX40 agonist ivuxolimab in advanced cancers. On the study more broadly: Dose-escalation subjects each had hepatocellular carcinoma, melanoma, renal cell or head and neck cancer. The study, taken as a whole, reports: At 0.1 to 3.0 mg/kg, clonal expansion of CD4+ and CD8+ blood T cells had occurred by week 6. The specificity for antigen of the expanded peripheral T cells was not determined.

V was clipped by 1 base and J by 6 bases, with 10 bases between them. CDR3 length: 13 amino acids. Germline CDR1 reads SGHRS; CDR2 reads YFSETQ. On this clone itself: The antigen remains undetermined.

Measured with immunoSEQ multiplex PCR; TCRdb has only the in-frame clones, and not every one. This sample carries approximately 66,000 clones, 88% of them seen once, and the ten largest clones take less than 0.65%. The source is an adult with an advanced solid tumor such as melanoma, head and neck, liver or kidney cancer. Material: CD4+ or CD8+ T cells sorted from blood, obtained in a trial of the OX40 agonist ivuxolimab. The chain links TRBV5-1 to TRBJ1-2, with D maybe TRBD1 (6 bases). In DNA, the CDR3 is TGCGCCAGCAGCTTGATACAGGGAGATGGCTACACCTTC. Amino acids: CASSLIQGDGYTF.